Listed here are 29 T cell receptor beta chains from one sample, sequenced in a study of identical twins (TCRdb year 2016). Library construction relied on 5' RACE. The sequencer was an Illumina HiSeq 2000. The raw public data were reprocessed by TCRdb itself: fastp quality trimming at Q25, MiXCR clonotype calling, in-frame beta chains only. Entries that share a CDR3 protein sequence are merged under the most common genes and DNA. Present in this sample are some 730,000 distinct CDR3 sequences, about 20% of which were seen just once. 13% of the sample goes to the ten largest clones. The sample was also reused in another study, on T cells expressing NK-cell markers.

Sample: PBMCs. All receptors derive from a woman between 18 and 29 years old in good health.

V gene TRBV5-1 combines with J gene TRBJ1-1; possible D gene TRBD1, 5 bases. Trimming cost V 2 bases and J 6 bases, with 20 bases left between them. The CDR3 spans 16 residues. Germline loops: CDR1 SGHRS, CDR2 YFSETQ. This CDR3 is CASSFNSNRRGSEAFF. The DNA for the CDR3 is TGCGCCAGCAGCTTTAATTCAAACAGGAGAGGGTCTGAAGCTTTCTTT.

The chain carries TRBV6-2 or TRBV6-3 and TRBJ1-2; no clear D gene. Trimming shortened V by 2 bases and J by 10 bases, and 14 bases separated the two germline ends. Germline V CDR1 and CDR2: MNHEY, SVGEGT. This CDR3 has 13 residues. CDR3 amino acids: CASSYGRREDYTF. The CDR3 DNA reads as TGTGCCAGCAGTTACGGTCGCCGCGAAGACTACACCTTC.

This clonotype was observed a few times. The chain combines TRBV5-1 with TRBJ2-1, with 10 nucleotides matching TRBD1. Trimming cost V 4 bases and J 6 bases; bases outside gene matches: 10. CDR1 is SGHRS, CDR2 YFSETQ, per germline. The CDR3 length is 16 residues. CDR3 in DNA: TGCGCCAGCAGCATCGTCGGGACAGGGGCGCCCAATGAGCAGTTCTTC. Translating it yields CASSIVGTGAPNEQFF.

V usage is TRBV18 and J usage is TRBJ2-1, with 10 bases aligning to TRBD2. The CDR3 length is 13 residues. Trimming cost V 10 bases and J 0 bases; bases outside gene matches: 0. Germline V lookup: CDR1 KGHSH, CDR2 LQKENI. The CDR3 reads CATSGSSYNEQFF. CDR3 bases: TGTGCCACTAGCGGGAGCTCCTACAATGAGCAGTTCTTC.

This clonotype was seen a handful of times. The chain has TRBV20-1 and TRBJ2-1; a weak D match, TRBD2 (5 bases). The CDR3 is 16 amino acids. CDR1 is DFQATT and CDR2 is SNEGSKA in the germline V gene (reference sequence). The V end lost 6 bases, the J end lost 4 bases, and 22 bases lay between the germline ends. The CDR3, as DNA: TGCAGTGCCGATAATATAGGAGACGGGGATTACAATGAGCAGTTCTTC. This sequence encodes CSADNIGDGDYNEQFF.

This clonotype was counted at least ten times. The chain recombines TRBV5-1 with TRBJ1-5, with no clear D. Germline V CDR1 and CDR2: SGHRS, YFSETQ. Between the trimmed V and J ends, which lost 0 bases and 4 bases, there was a span of 5 bases. This CDR3 has 13 amino acids. CDR3 sequence (DNA): TGCGCCAGCAGCTTGGAACCTAATCAGCCCCAGCATTTT. It encodes CASSLEPNQPQHF.

This clonotype was observed at least ten times. The chain joins TRBV7-2 to TRBJ1-3, with a weak D call TRBD1 (6 bases). Germline CDR1 is SGHTA and CDR2 is FQGNSA. The CDR3 covers 15 residues. Deletions cut 5 bases from V and 0 bases from J, with 11 bases between. The CDR3 protein is CASSRDKSSGNTIYF. The DNA of the CDR3 is TGTGCCAGCAGCAGGGACAAAAGCTCTGGAAACACCATATATTTT.

V is TRBV4-3 and J is TRBJ2-7, with 9 bases fitting TRBD2. V was pared by 0 bases and J by 1 base, with 4 bases of the junction left unmatched. Germline V CDR1 and CDR2: LGHNA, YSLEER. The CDR3 has 16 amino acids. The chain's CDR3 is CASSQDRLAASYEQYF. CDR3 nucleotide sequence: TGCGCCAGCAGCCAAGACCGACTAGCGGCGTCCTACGAGCAGTACTTC.

The J gene is TRBJ2-5, the V gene TRBV7-6; 9 nucleotides line up with TRBD1. J gave up 5 bases and V 4 bases, and 8 bases lay outside the gene matches. The CDR3 covers 15 residues. Germline V gene data show CDR1 as SGHVS and CDR2 as FNYEAQ. CDR3 protein: CASSSTGGGPETQYF. CDR3 sequence (DNA): TGTGCCAGCAGCTCTACAGGGGGCGGCCCGGAGACCCAGTACTTC.

The chain couples TRBV6-2 or TRBV6-3 to TRBJ2-7; D possibly corresponds to TRBD2 (6 bases). V was cut by 5 bases and J by 1 base, with 18 bases left in between. The CDR3 is 16 amino acids. Germline-derived CDR1 and CDR2 are MNHEY and SVGEGT. The DNA for the CDR3 is TGTGCCAGCAGTGTCCGAGACGGGGCGGGATCCTACGAGCAGTACTTC. Its translation: CASSVRDGAGSYEQYF.

This clonotype was counted ten times or more. J is TRBJ2-1 and V is TRBV6-5, with 7 bases that match TRBD2. Trimming took 4 bases from V and 5 from J; bases not matched to a gene: 5. This CDR3 contains 14 residues. Germline loops: CDR1 MNHEY, CDR2 SVGAGI. The CDR3 coding sequence is TGTGCCAGCAGTTCCGAGGGACTACACAATGAGCAGTTCTTC. Protein product: CASSSEGLHNEQFF.

This chain connects TRBV7-2 to TRBJ1-1; D is uncertain. The CDR3 loop spans 13 amino acids. The V end lost 5 bases, the J end lost 4 bases, and 11 bases lay between the germline ends. The V gene's germline CDR1 is SGHTA and CDR2 FQGNSA. CDR3 residues: CASSDYTPTEAFF. The CDR3 DNA reads as TGTGCCAGCAGCGATTATACCCCCACTGAAGCTTTCTTT.

This clonotype appeared a few times. This chain links TRBV4-1 with TRBJ1-4; D gene unclear. Trimming took off 0 bases at V and 8 bases at J, with 16 bases between the two ends. The CDR3 has 16 amino acids. Germline CDR1 reads MGHRA; CDR2 reads YSYEKL. The CDR3 DNA is TGCGCCAGCAGCCAAGAAGACCGACGGAGTGGCGAAAAACTGTTTTTT. Translated, it gives CASSQEDRRSGEKLFF.

The chain recombines TRBV2 with TRBJ2-5; D gene unclear. The germline V gene has CDR1 SNHLY and CDR2 FYNNEI. V shed 6 bases and J shed 4 bases, with 15 bases lying between them. The CDR3 spans 14 residues. The CDR3: CASRRRSDGETQYF. The CDR3 nucleotides are TGTGCCAGCAGGAGGCGATCGGATGGAGAGACCCAGTACTTC.

J is TRBJ2-7 and V is TRBV13; D is ambiguous. The CDR3 spans 13 residues. Germline CDR1 reads PRHDT; CDR2 reads FYEKMQ (reference sequence). Between the trimmed V and J ends, which lost 3 bases and 3 bases, there was a span of 9 bases. The CDR3: CASSLGRFYEQYF. The CDR3 DNA follows: TGTGCCAGCAGCTTGGGCAGATTCTACGAGCAGTACTTC. The full variable domain, rest sourced from reference TRBV13 and TRBJ2-7, is AAGVIQSPRHLIKEKRETATLKCYPIPRHDTVYWYQQGPGQDPQFLISFYEKMQSDKGSIPDRFSAQQFSDYHSELNMSSLELGDSALYFCASSLGRFYEQYFGPGTRLTVT.

The CDR3 is CASSLRSMMGEQFF. CDR3 sequence (DNA): TGTGCCAGCAGCTTACGTAGTATGATGGGGGAGCAGTTCTTC. V is TRBV7-9 and J is TRBJ2-1; no firm D call. Germline CDR1 is SEHNR and CDR2 is FQNEAQ (reference sequence). The CDR3 is made up of 14 amino acids. V dropped 2 bases and J dropped 10 bases, with 15 bases sitting between them. Based on the CDR3 plus reference TRBV7-9 and TRBJ2-1, the full variable domain is DTGVSQNPRHKITKRGQNVTFRCDPISEHNRLYWYRQTLGQGPEFLTYFQNEAQLEKSRLLSDRFSAERPKGSFSTLEIQRTEQGDSAMYLCASSLRSMMGEQFFGPGTRLTVL.

This clonotype was detected only a few times. A read error may be the cause here, since a much bigger clone is one base away. This chain links TRBV27 with TRBJ1-5, with D perhaps matching TRBD1 (6 bases). The germline V gene encodes CDR1 MNHEY and CDR2 SMNVEV (reference sequence). V lost 4 bases and J lost 4, with 8 bases in between. The CDR3 totals 13 residues. The CDR3, as DNA: TGTGCCAGCAGTTGGGGGGCTAATCAGCCCCAGCATTTT. Translation: CASSWGANQPQHF.

V and J are TRBV7-6 and TRBJ2-1; 7 bases map to TRBD2. Germline CDR1 and CDR2: SGHVS and FNYEAQ. The CDR3 spans 18 residues. The V segment lost 1 base and the J segment 4 bases; nucleotides outside the gene matches: 13. Here the CDR3 reads CASSLGVPMGRGYNEQFF. The DNA for the CDR3 is TGTGCCAGCAGCTTAGGAGTGCCCATGGGGAGGGGATACAATGAGCAGTTCTTC.

V is TRBV12-3 or TRBV12-4 and J is TRBJ2-2, with D possibly being TRBD1 (6 bases). The CDR3 runs to 14 residues. V gave up 4 bases and J gave up 2 bases, with 8 bases separating them. CDR3 sequence: CASSSGDNTGELFF. The CDR3, as DNA: TGTGCCAGCAGTTCAGGGGACAACACCGGGGAGCTGTTTTTT.

This chain connects TRBV12-3 or TRBV12-4 to TRBJ2-5; 9 nucleotides match TRBD1. V lost 1 base and J lost 4; bases outside the gene matches: 4. The CDR3 contains 15 residues. The CDR3: CASSLGDRVPETQYF. The CDR3, as DNA: TGTGCCAGCAGTTTAGGGGACAGGGTGCCAGAGACCCAGTACTTC.

The chain has TRBV20-1 and TRBJ2-5; D gene ambiguous. Looked up from germline, CDR1 is DFQATT and CDR2 is SNEGSKA (reference sequence). The ends were cut back, 3 bases at V and 5 bases at J, with 16 bases in the middle. CDR3 length: 14 residues. The CDR3 region is CSARASLRRETQYF. CDR3 sequence (DNA): TGCAGTGCTAGGGCGAGTCTCAGGCGGGAGACCCAGTACTTC.

In this sample, this clonotype turned up a few times. The V and J genes are TRBV6-1 and TRBJ1-2; no clear D gene. This CDR3 has 14 residues. V was cut by 6 bases and J by 0 bases, with 11 bases left in between. CDR1 and CDR2 from the germline V gene are MNHNS and SASEGT. Here the CDR3 DNA reads TGTGCCAGCAGCCGCCAGAGGACTAACTATGGCTACACCTTC. Translating gives CASSRQRTNYGYTF.

This clonotype was counted only a few times. The genes are TRBV20-1 and TRBJ2-3, with 11 bases identical to TRBD2. After removal of 6 bases from V and 6 bases from J, the junction contained 11 bases not matched to a gene. In germline, CDR1 is DFQATT, CDR2 SNEGSKA (reference sequence). CDR3 length equals 15 residues. The CDR3 nucleotides are TGCAGTGCCTTACCACTAGCGGGAGTGCGCGATACGCAGTATTTT. This sequence encodes CSALPLAGVRDTQYF.

In its sample, this clonotype was seen a few times. V and J are TRBV24-1 and TRBJ2-2; D possibly uses TRBD1 or TRBD2 (6 bases each). The CDR3 is 16 amino acids. Trimming took off 3 bases at V and 5 bases at J, with 15 bases between the two ends. Germline-derived CDR1 and CDR2 are KGHDR and SFDVKD. Here the CDR3 DNA reads TGTGCCACCAGTGATCCTGGGGGGCAGGGGACCGGGGAGCTGTTTTTT. This translates into CATSDPGGQGTGELFF.

This clonotype was seen a handful of times. The rearrangement joins TRBV20-1 to TRBJ2-7; a weak D match, TRBD1 (6 bases). The CDR3 contains 14 residues. Germline lookup yields CDR1 DFQATT and CDR2 SNEGSKA (reference sequence). Trimming cost V 3 bases and J 6 bases, with 18 bases left between them. Written as DNA, the CDR3 is TGCAGTGCTAGTCTACAGGGTTTTATGGGCGAGCAGTACTTC. This sequence encodes CSASLQGFMGEQYF.

This chain uses TRBV29-1 with TRBJ2-1; TRBD1 matches at 7 bases. The germline gives CDR1 SQVTM, CDR2 ANQGSEA. The trim removed 8 bases at V and 10 bases at J, leaving 11 bases unmatched. The CDR3 length is 12 residues. The DNA for the CDR3 is TGCAGCTTTACCGGGGACAGATTGGAGCAGTTCTTC. Translating it yields CSFTGDRLEQFF.

The rearrangement joins TRBV18 to TRBJ2-7; 7 nucleotides agree with TRBD1. The CDR3 covers 13 residues. Germline loops: CDR1 KGHSH, CDR2 LQKENI. Trimming cost V 3 bases and J 9 bases; bases outside gene matches: 8. This CDR3 reads CASSPDRVSAQYF. The CDR3 bases are TGTGCCAGCTCACCCGACAGGGTTTCTGCGCAGTACTTC. Full variable domain (outside the CDR3, taken from reference TRBV18 and TRBJ2-7): NAGVMQNPRHLVRRRGQEARLRCSPMKGHSHVYWYRQLPEEGLKFMVYLQKENIIDESGMPKERFSAEFPKEGPSILRIQQVVRGDSAAYFCASSPDRVSAQYFGPGTRLTVT.

The rearrangement joins TRBV4-3 to TRBJ2-1, with 11 bases fitting TRBD1. This CDR3 has 15 residues. V shed 4 bases, J shed 9 bases, and the junction held 8 bases outside the gene matches. Germline V gene sequence: CDR1 LGHNA, CDR2 YSLEER. Here the CDR3 DNA reads TGCGCCAGCAGCCGATCCGGGACAGGGGGATCTGAGCAGTTCTTC. Its translation is CASSRSGTGGSEQFF.

A few counts support this clonotype. The J gene is TRBJ2-5, the V gene TRBV6-2 or TRBV6-3; perhaps D is TRBD1 or TRBD2 (5 bases each). The CDR3 consists of 13 residues. Germline CDR1 reads MNHEY; CDR2 reads SVGEGT. V lost 7 bases and J lost 0, with 9 bases in between. In DNA form, the CDR3 reads TGTGCCAGCAAAGAGGGGTACCAAGAGACCCAGTACTTC. It is translated as CASKEGYQETQYF.